One sample yielded the 3 T cell receptor beta chains listed below, sequenced in a study of CD8 T cells in ankylosing spondylitis. Whole-study results and caveats: Within ankylosing spondylitis blood, a TCR beta motif made up of eight highly homologous variants appeared to be characteristic.

TCRdb processed the 5' RACE reads anew with MiXCR; each CDR3 protein has one entry. The table includes a few hundred thousand distinct CDR3 sequences, about 15% detected once. These receptors' antigens are unknown. The sample consisted of blood, either unsorted or a sorted T cell fraction (not recorded which). These receptor sequences come from a male donor with ankylosing spondylitis.

The chain recombines TRBV28 with TRBJ2-7; 11 bases match TRBD1. After removal of 6 bases from V and 6 bases from J, the junction contained 10 bases not matched to a gene. Germline V CDR1 and CDR2: MDHEN, SYDVKM. CDR3 length: 15 amino acids. This CDR3 is CASRTPGTGGVEQYF. The CDR3, as DNA: TGTGCCAGCAGGACTCCCGGGACAGGGGGAGTCGAGCAGTACTTC.

The V call is TRBV11-2, the J call TRBJ2-3; 7 bases match TRBD1. V gave up 4 bases and J gave up 5 bases; unmatched junction bases: 21. Germline assignment: CDR1 SGHAT and CDR2 FQNNGV. The CDR3 has 19 amino acids. CDR3 protein: CASSYLGRGRDSSKDTQYF. CDR3 sequence (DNA): TGTGCCAGCAGCTACTTAGGTCGGGGCCGGGACAGTTCCAAAGATACGCAGTATTTT.

With respect to this clonotype: This may be a read error: a much more frequent sequence differs by one nucleotide. The chain couples TRBV15 to TRBJ1-4; D unclear. The CDR3 loop spans 12 amino acids. Trimming stripped 0 bases from V and 13 bases from J, with 9 bases between. Germline V gene data show CDR1 as LNHNV and CDR2 as YYDKDF (reference sequence). The CDR3 DNA reads TGTGCCACCAGCAGAGATAACCTAGTACTGTTTTTT. It yields the protein CATSRDNLVLFF.